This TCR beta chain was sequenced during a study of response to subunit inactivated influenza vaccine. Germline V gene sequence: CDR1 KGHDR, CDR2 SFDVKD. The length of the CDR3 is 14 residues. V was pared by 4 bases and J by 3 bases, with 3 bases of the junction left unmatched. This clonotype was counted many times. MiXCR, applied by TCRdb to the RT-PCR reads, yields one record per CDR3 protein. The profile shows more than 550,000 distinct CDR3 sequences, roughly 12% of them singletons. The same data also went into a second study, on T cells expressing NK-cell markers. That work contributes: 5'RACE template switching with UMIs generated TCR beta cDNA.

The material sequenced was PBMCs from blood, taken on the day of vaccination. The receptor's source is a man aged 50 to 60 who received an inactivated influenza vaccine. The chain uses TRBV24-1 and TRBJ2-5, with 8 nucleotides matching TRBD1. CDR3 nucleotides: TGTGCCACCAGTGACCCGGGACAGGAAGAGACCCAGTACTTC. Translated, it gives CATSDPGQEETQYF.